This TCR beta chain was documented in a study of vaccination effects on CD4 cells after COVID-19. Libraries were prepared by immunoSEQ multiplex PCR; TCRdb keeps only in-frame clonotypes and omits some of them. The sample yields tens of thousands of clones, roughly 72% seen once. CDR1 KGHDR and CDR2 SFDVKD come from the germline V gene. The CDR3 consists of 13 residues. Trimming shortened V by 5 bases and J by 1 base, and 7 bases separated the two germline ends. Notes on this clone: What it binds is not known.

With the ViraFEST assay, the study expanded antigen-specific CD4+ T cells using viral peptide pools, then sequenced them. Cells that had been cultured for 9 to 10 days were the source of isolated CD4+ T cells. Every participant took two doses of the BNT162b2 or mRNA-1273 vaccine. People in the vaccine group had not been infected with SARS-CoV-2 before, and their nucleocapsid antibodies were negative. General study results and limits: At late timepoints after vaccination, vaccine- and infection-induced clones shrank markedly.

The sample was CD4+ T cells from PBMCs cultured with HCoV-229E spike peptides, taken after COVID-19 vaccination. This TCR was recovered from a human donor who received a COVID-19 vaccine. The rearrangement links TRBV24-1 to TRBJ1-2; D unclear. Here the CDR3 reads CATSANNNYGYTF. The CDR3 nucleotides are TGTGCCACCAGTGCTAACAATAACTATGGCTACACCTTC.